A single sample gave rise to the 18 T cell receptor beta chains below, sequenced in a study of early stage breast cancer tumors. Clones were sequenced by immunoSEQ multiplex PCR, and TCRdb holds only the in-frame ones, with some missing. The data hold about 1,600 clones, with 70% to 80% observed a single time. Sample: normal breast tissue next to the tumor. The receptors were gathered from a person aged 70 to 79 with breast cancer.

The rearrangement links TRBV28 to TRBJ2-2, with TRBD1 matching 12 bases. V lost 2 bases and J lost 12; bases outside the gene matches: 7. The V gene's germline CDR1 is MDHEN and CDR2 SYDVKM. This CDR3 contains 15 residues. CDR3 region: CASSLLGTGGKQLFF. CDR3 nucleotides: TGTGCCAGCAGTTTACTAGGGACAGGGGGCAAACAGCTGTTTTTT.

The chain employs TRBV28 and TRBJ1-1; D gene ambiguous. The CDR3 sequence is 12 residues long. The V gene lost 2 bases and the J gene lost 6 bases, with 7 bases spanning the gap. CDR1 MDHEN and CDR2 SYDVKM come from the germline V gene. The CDR3 loop reads CASSLTRAEAFF. Written as DNA, the CDR3 is TGTGCCAGCAGTTTAACCCGGGCTGAAGCTTTCTTT.

The chain is built from TRBV2 and TRBJ2-5; a weak D match, TRBD2 (7 bases). The length of the CDR3 is 17 residues. Trimming took 6 bases from V and 0 from J, leaving 20 bases between them. The V gene's germline CDR1 is SNHLY and CDR2 FYNNEI. The CDR3 region has the DNA TGTGCCAGCAGGAGGGGAGAGGGGGGGCCCTACCAAGAGACCCAGTACTTC. It is translated as CASRRGEGGPYQETQYF.

The CDR3: CASSLRGTQVDEQYF. For the CDR3, the DNA is TGTGCCAGCAGCTTAAGGGGCACTCAGGTGGACGAGCAGTACTTC. The rearrangement links TRBV7-9 to TRBJ2-7, with a weak D call TRBD1 (5 bases). CDR1 SEHNR and CDR2 FQNEAQ come from the germline V gene (reference sequence). V lost 2 bases and J 5 bases, leaving 16 bases between the germline ends. This CDR3 has 15 residues.

As concerns this clone: The junction shows a germline mismatch at one end, possibly a read error. The chain joins TRBV27 to TRBJ2-7, with D possibly being TRBD2 (6 bases). Germline V lookup: CDR1 MNHEY, CDR2 SMNVEV (reference sequence). There are 15 residues in the CDR3. CDR3 sequence reads: CASSISGLTSYEQYF. The CDR3 nucleotides are TGTGCCAGCAGTATATCGGGACTCACGTCCTACGAGCAGTACTTC.

The rearrangement uses TRBV9 and TRBJ1-2; the D is unclear. Per germline, CDR1 SGDLS and CDR2 YYNGEE. The CDR3 has 14 amino acids. V was cut by 4 bases and J by 5 bases, with 15 bases left in between. CDR3 bases: TGTGCCAGCAGCCCAAGAGACATTTTTTATGGCTACACCTTC. Translating gives CASSPRDIFYGYTF. The full variable domain, in which reference TRBV9 and TRBJ1-2 provide the parts outside the CDR3, is DSGVTQTPKHLITATGQRVTLRCSPRSGDLSVYWYQQSLDQGLQFLIQYYNGEERAKGNILERFSAQQFPDLHSELNLSSLELGDSALYFCASSPRDIFYGYTFGSGTRLTVV.

This CDR3 reads CASSLASPPETQYF. The CDR3 DNA follows: TGTGCCAGCAGCTTGGCCTCCCCTCCCGAGACCCAGTACTTC. The chain has TRBV5-4 and TRBJ2-5; D not certain. Trimming shortened V by 0 bases and J by 5 bases, and 11 bases separated the two germline ends. CDR1 and CDR2 from the germline V gene are SGHNT and YYREEE (reference sequence). The CDR3 totals 14 residues. Together with reference TRBV5-4 and TRBJ2-5, the CDR3 gives the full variable domain: ETGVTQSPTHLIKTRGQQVTLRCSSQSGHNTVSWYQQALGQGPQFIFQYYREEENGRGNFPPRFSGLQFPNYSSELNVNALELDDSALYLCASSLASPPETQYFGPGTRLLVL.

The V gene is TRBV28, the J gene TRBJ2-3; D is unresolved. V lost 5 bases, J lost 7 bases, and 10 bases lay in between. Per the germline V gene, CDR1 is MDHEN and CDR2 is SYDVKM. The CDR3 is 12 residues long. CDR3 in DNA: TGTGCCAGCAGTGTTCCTCCTCATACGCAGTATTTT. Amino acids: CASSVPPHTQYF. Full variable domain (outside the CDR3, taken from reference TRBV28 and TRBJ2-3): DVKVTQSSRYLVKRTGEKVFLECVQDMDHENMFWYRQDPGLGLRLIYFSYDVKMKEKGDIPEGYSVSREKKERFSLILESASTNQTSMYLCASSVPPHTQYFGPGTRLTVL.

The gene calls are TRBV9 and TRBJ2-7, with 8 bases fitting TRBD1. The CDR3 is made up of 15 amino acids. CDR1 and CDR2 from the germline V gene are SGDLS and YYNGEE. J gave up 3 bases and V 4 bases, and 9 bases lay outside the gene matches. The chain's CDR3 is CASSPSGQVDYEQYF. CDR3 coding DNA: TGTGCCAGCAGCCCATCGGGACAGGTAGACTACGAGCAGTACTTC.

The rearrangement uses TRBV6-4 and TRBJ2-7; 7 bases match TRBD1. This CDR3 comprises 15 residues. Per the germline V gene, CDR1 is MRHNA and CDR2 is SNTAGT. With V trimmed by 5 bases and J by 3 bases, 10 bases remained unmatched. CDR3: CASSPLGTAIYEQYF. Written as DNA, the CDR3 is TGTGCCAGCAGTCCTCTCGGGACAGCTATCTACGAGCAGTACTTC.

The V call is TRBV29-1, the J call TRBJ2-7, with 12 bases aligning to TRBD1. Germline-derived CDR1 and CDR2 are SQVTM and ANQGSEA. There are 13 residues in the CDR3. V dropped 7 bases and J dropped 6; count of bases not matched to a gene: 7. CDR3 residues: CSAKGQGAGEQYF. CDR3 DNA sequence: TGCAGCGCAAAGGGACAGGGGGCGGGCGAGCAGTACTTC.

CDR3 amino acids: CASSFGTGSSYEQYF. The CDR3 nucleotides read TGTGCCAGCAGTTTCGGGACAGGGTCCTCCTACGAGCAGTACTTC. V gene TRBV15 combines with J gene TRBJ2-7, with 9 bases aligning to TRBD1. The J segment lost 0 bases and the V segment lost 10 bases, leaving 10 bases of the junction unmatched. The CDR3 is 15 amino acids. In germline, CDR1 is LNHNV, CDR2 YYDKDF (reference sequence).

This clone was observed a few times. The CDR3 sequence is CASSESRTGASGYTF. CDR3 DNA: TGCGCCAGCAGTGAGTCGAGGACAGGGGCGAGTGGCTACACCTTC. This rearrangement joins TRBV10-1 to TRBJ1-2, with TRBD1 identical over 9 bases. The CDR3 runs 15 residues. V lost 0 bases, J lost 7 bases, and 6 bases stayed unmatched. CDR1 and CDR2 (germline): WNHNN, SYGVQD (reference sequence).

This chain connects TRBV30 to TRBJ1-6; D might be TRBD1 (6 bases). Germline CDR1 GTSNPN, CDR2 SVGIG (reference sequence). This CDR3 is 14 amino acids long. V lost 0 bases, J lost 6 bases, and 9 bases lay in between. CDR3 bases: TGTGCCTGGAGTGTGTTGGACAGTAATTCACCCCTCCACTTT. Its protein is CAWSVLDSNSPLHF.

This rearrangement joins TRBV6-5 to TRBJ2-1, with D unresolved. Germline V lookup: CDR1 MNHEY, CDR2 SVGAGI. CDR3 length: 14 residues. V shed 11 bases and J shed 6 bases, with 20 bases lying between them. The CDR3 region is CASQLQISANEQFF. The CDR3, as DNA: TGTGCCTCCCAGTTACAAATCAGCGCCAATGAGCAGTTCTTC.

The chain has TRBV5-1 and TRBJ2-3, with 8 nucleotides matching TRBD1. After removal of 1 base from V and 5 bases from J, the junction contained 6 bases not matched to a gene. Germline assignment: CDR1 SGHRS and CDR2 YFSETQ. The CDR3 extends over 15 amino acids. The CDR3 loop reads CASSLTGGDRDTQYF. The CDR3 DNA reads TGCGCCAGCAGCTTGACAGGGGGAGATAGAGATACGCAGTATTTT.

V is TRBV6-5 and J is TRBJ2-2; the D is unclear. This CDR3 region has 12 residues. Germline CDR1 and CDR2: MNHEY and SVGAGI. The germline V and J ends were trimmed by 2 bases and 6 bases, with 4 bases remaining between them. CDR3 region: CASSYRAGELFF. The DNA of the CDR3 is TGTGCCAGCAGTTACCGGGCCGGGGAGCTGTTTTTT.

This chain links TRBV7-3 with TRBJ1-2; 9 bases agree with TRBD1. Germline V gives CDR1 SGHTA, CDR2 FQGTGA. With V trimmed by 5 bases and J by 7 bases, 14 bases remained unmatched. The CDR3 has 16 residues. CDR3 bases: TGTGCCAGCAGCCGTGCTATCCGGGACAGGGTCTCTGGCTACACCTTC. Translated, it gives CASSRAIRDRVSGYTF.